This entry features one T cell receptor beta chain sequence. This specimen comes from a study of technical replicates of blood from a handful of donors. Method: immunoSEQ multiplex PCR; TCRdb's copy keeps in-frame clones and lacks some. The sample records about 100,000 clones, approximately 94% being singletons. With 6 bases clipped from V and 4 bases from J, the junction kept 6 bases outside the gene matches. The CDR3 is 15 amino acids. Germline CDR1 and CDR2: SNHLY and FYNNEI. The sample comprised T cells isolated from PBMCs. The origin of this receptor is a human donor in good health. V is TRBV2 and J is TRBJ2-1, with 10 bases lining up with TRBD2. In DNA form, the CDR3 reads TGTGCCAGCAGCGCTAGCGGGGGAGATTACAATGAGCAGTTCTTC. This encodes CASSASGGDYNEQFF.